The next 26 T cell receptor beta chains were all read from a single sample in a study of T-cell memory formation after mild COVID-19. In TCRdb, the 5' RACE reads were re-called with MiXCR into one record per CDR3 protein. The table records about 540,000 distinct CDR3 sequences, just over 20% of them present only once. The sequenced sample was PBMCs or a T cell subset sorted from them (not recorded which). The origin of the receptors is an adult woman who had mild COVID-19 (a few samples of this study predate the infection). Cell type and time point are not known.

This clonotype was counted only a few times. This chain uses TRBV6-5 with TRBJ1-1; no clear D. The length of the CDR3 is 15 residues. Germline CDR1 is MNHEY and CDR2 is SVGAGI. Trimming cost V 1 base and J 6 bases, with 15 bases left between them. The CDR3: CASSYLDSGRAEAFF. DNA of the CDR3: TGTGCCAGCAGTTACTTGGACTCCGGAAGGGCTGAAGCTTTCTTT.

This clonotype has just a few counts. The chain recombines TRBV2 with TRBJ1-5, with TRBD1 as a possible D gene (6 bases). CDR3 length: 14 residues. Looked up from germline, CDR1 is SNHLY and CDR2 is FYNNEI. V lost 5 bases to trimming and J lost 1 base, with 9 bases between them. The CDR3 here is CASSITGSNQPQHF. CDR3 DNA sequence: TGTGCCAGCAGTATTACAGGGAGCAATCAGCCCCAGCATTTT.

The chain carries TRBV15 and TRBJ1-1; a weak D match, TRBD1 (6 bases). With 1 base removed from V and 11 bases from J, the gap between germline ends came to 11 bases. Per the germline V gene, CDR1 is LNHNV and CDR2 is YYDKDF (reference sequence). The CDR3 contains 12 residues. The CDR3 region is CATSRVQGWAFF. The CDR3 DNA reads as TGTGCCACCAGCAGAGTGCAGGGGTGGGCTTTCTTT.

This clonotype has just a few counts. The chain employs TRBV5-6 and TRBJ2-7; 8 nucleotides agree with TRBD1. This CDR3 is built from 14 residues. Germline CDR1 is SGHDT and CDR2 is YYEEEE. Trimming cost V 4 bases and J 2 bases; bases outside gene matches: 5. Written as DNA, the CDR3 is TGTGCCAGCAGCGGACAGGGAAACCCCTACGAGCAGTACTTC. Amino acids: CASSGQGNPYEQYF. The full variable domain, its missing parts supplied by reference TRBV5-6 and TRBJ2-7, is DAGVTQSPTHLIKTRGQQVTLRCSPKSGHDTVSWYQQALGQGPQFIFQYYEEEERQRGNFPDRFSGHQFPNYSSELNVNALLLGDSALYLCASSGQGNPYEQYFGPGTRLTVT.

The table lists this clonotype with many counts. The V gene is TRBV5-6, the J gene TRBJ2-2; the D is unclear. The CDR3 is 14 amino acids. The V end was cut by 2 bases, the J end by 2 bases, with 7 bases between. Germline CDR1 SGHDT, CDR2 YYEEEE. The CDR3 DNA sequence: TGTGCCAGCAGCTTAGGCAGTAACACCGGGGAGCTGTTTTTT. Protein: CASSLGSNTGELFF. The full variable domain, its missing parts supplied by reference TRBV5-6 and TRBJ2-2, is DAGVTQSPTHLIKTRGQQVTLRCSPKSGHDTVSWYQQALGQGPQFIFQYYEEEERQRGNFPDRFSGHQFPNYSSELNVNALLLGDSALYLCASSLGSNTGELFFGEGSRLTVL.

This chain uses TRBV4-1 with TRBJ2-5; TRBD2 matches at 8 bases. CDR3 length: 15 residues. V dropped 0 bases and J dropped 8; count of bases not matched to a gene: 8. The germline V gene has CDR1 MGHRA and CDR2 YSYEKL. CDR3 nucleotides: TGCGCCAGCAGCCAAGATCAGCGGGAGACTGAAACCCAGTACTTC. Its translation is CASSQDQRETETQYF.

This clonotype was counted a few times. This chain links TRBV7-8 with TRBJ2-7; TRBD1 or TRBD2 may be the D gene (7 bases each). The ends were cut back, 5 bases at V and 2 bases at J, with 19 bases in the middle. The length of the CDR3 is 16 residues. CDR1 is SGHVS and CDR2 is FQNEAQ in the germline V gene. CDR3 sequence: CASSLPGSGTAYEQYF. The CDR3 bases are TGTGCCAGCAGCCTTCCCGGGAGCGGGACAGCCTACGAGCAGTACTTC.

This clonotype was observed a few times. V and J are TRBV6-5 and TRBJ2-5; D might be TRBD1 or TRBD2, each matching 6 bases. CDR3 length: 15 amino acids. The germline CDR1 and CDR2 sequences are MNHEY and SVGAGI. V lost 5 bases and J lost 1, with 14 bases in between. The CDR3 reads CASSPEGGPQETQYF. DNA for the CDR3: TGTGCCAGCAGTCCAGAGGGGGGCCCCCAAGAGACCCAGTACTTC.

J is TRBJ2-5 and V is TRBV7-3; D tentatively fits TRBD1 or TRBD2 (6 bases each). Germline values: CDR1 SGHTA, CDR2 FQGTGA. The V end was cut by 2 bases, the J end by 5 bases, with 12 bases between. This CDR3 is 14 amino acids long. The DNA for the CDR3 is TGTGCCAGCAGCTTAGGGGGCGGGAAGGAGACCCAGTACTTC. Its protein product is CASSLGGGKETQYF.

At least ten counts were recorded for this clonotype. The CDR3 spells CASSLGASYGYTF. Here the CDR3 DNA reads TGTGCCAGCAGCTTAGGAGCGAGCTATGGCTACACCTTC. This sequence joins TRBV7-2 and TRBJ1-2; no firm D call. Germline CDR1 is SGHTA and CDR2 is FQGNSA. Trimming took 1 base from V and 4 from J, leaving 7 bases between them. The CDR3 spans 13 residues.

This clonotype has a handful of counts. The chain carries TRBV27 and TRBJ2-1; 11 bases match TRBD2. The V gene end was trimmed by 5 bases and the J gene end by 4 bases; junction bases not matched to a gene: 10. The length of the CDR3 is 17 residues. Germline V lookup: CDR1 MNHEY, CDR2 SMNVEV (reference sequence). The CDR3, as DNA: TGTGCCAGCAGTACCTATAGCGGGAGGGCGGCATACAATGAGCAGTTCTTC. It codes for CASSTYSGRAAYNEQFF.

This clonotype came up a few times. The chain has TRBV30 and TRBJ2-7; D uncertain. The CDR3 loop spans 13 amino acids. The V and J ends lost 0 bases and 3 bases respectively, with 9 bases between them. Germline V CDR1 and CDR2: GTSNPN, SVGIG (reference sequence). The CDR3 protein is CAWSVPIGYEQYF. In DNA, the CDR3 is TGTGCCTGGAGTGTACCCATTGGCTACGAGCAGTACTTC.

This clonotype was counted only a few times. The genes are TRBV7-9 and TRBJ2-1; the D is unclear. Germline V lookup: CDR1 SEHNR, CDR2 FQNEAQ (reference sequence). This CDR3 spans 15 amino acids. The V gene lost 0 bases and the J gene lost 2 bases, with 8 bases spanning the gap. DNA for the CDR3: TGTGCCAGCAGCTTAGCGTTCGGACCCTACAATGAGCAGTTCTTC. This codes for CASSLAFGPYNEQFF.

The V call is TRBV7-2, the J call TRBJ2-1; tentative D call: TRBD2 (6 bases). The CDR3 runs to 15 residues. Trimming removed 5 bases at V and 6 bases at J, with 17 bases between. Germline CDR1 and CDR2: SGHTA and FQGNSA. CDR3 coding DNA: TGTGCCAGCAGCGAACTAGCTGCGAACCTCAATGAGCAGTTCTTC. This gives the protein CASSELAANLNEQFF. Based on the CDR3 plus reference TRBV7-2 and TRBJ2-1, the full variable domain is GAGVSQSPSNKVTEKGKDVELRCDPISGHTALYWYRQSLGQGLEFLIYFQGNSAPDKSGLPSDRFSAERTGGSVSTLTIQRTQQEDSAVYLCASSELAANLNEQFFGPGTRLTVL.

This clonotype was counted between two and nine times. The J gene is TRBJ2-2, the V gene TRBV29-1, with unresolved D. The CDR3 runs 11 residues. Germline loops: CDR1 SQVTM, CDR2 ANQGSEA. V gave up 2 bases and J gave up 7 bases, with 5 bases separating them. DNA for the CDR3: TGCAGCGTTGAAATTCTCGGGGAGCTGTTTTTT. Protein sequence: CSVEILGELFF.

The V call is TRBV6-5, the J call TRBJ1-1; 9 nucleotides line up with TRBD1. J gave up 1 base and V 7 bases, and 7 bases lay outside the gene matches. The CDR3 extends over 15 amino acids. The germline V gene has CDR1 MNHEY and CDR2 SVGAGI. The CDR3 DNA reads TGTGCCAGCACCACCGGGGACAGGGCGAACACTGAAGCTTTCTTT. Translating gives CASTTGDRANTEAFF.

This rearrangement joins TRBV6-1 to TRBJ2-3; D call uncertain. Trimming pared 5 bases from V and 3 bases from J, leaving 9 bases between. Germline V gives CDR1 MNHNS, CDR2 SASEGT. This CDR3 is 13 amino acids long. Here the CDR3 DNA reads TGTGCCAGCAGTCCTACCACTACAGATACGCAGTATTTT. Translation: CASSPTTTDTQYF.

This chain joins TRBV30 and TRBJ2-1, with D uncertain. Germline V gene sequence: CDR1 GTSNPN, CDR2 SVGIG (reference sequence). This CDR3 is 14 amino acids long. Trimming took off 0 bases at V and 9 bases at J, with 15 bases between the two ends. CDR3 sequence reads: CAWSVGQPTGEQFF. CDR3 nucleotide sequence: TGTGCCTGGAGTGTAGGCCAGCCCACGGGTGAGCAGTTCTTC. The full variable domain, rest sourced from reference TRBV30 and TRBJ2-1, is SQTIHQWPATLVQPVGSPLSLECTVEGTSNPNLYWYRQAAGRGLQLLFYSVGIGQISSEVPQNLSASRPQDRQFILSSKKLLLSDSGFYLCAWSVGQPTGEQFFGPGTRLTVL.

This chain uses TRBV6-1 with TRBJ1-6, with D unclear. The CDR3 is made up of 15 amino acids. Germline CDR1 is MNHNS and CDR2 is SASEGT. With 2 bases removed from V and 5 bases from J, the gap between germline ends came to 10 bases. The CDR3: CASSESMANNSPLHF. In DNA, the CDR3 is TGTGCCAGCAGTGAATCGATGGCGAATAATTCACCCCTCCACTTT.

This clonotype was detected only a few times. The chain carries TRBV11-3 and TRBJ1-1, with D uncertain. CDR1 and CDR2 (germline): SGHNT, YENEEA. This CDR3 is built from 11 residues. V dropped 1 base and J dropped 6 bases, with 3 bases sitting between them. CDR3 DNA sequence: TGTGCCAGCAGCTTAGTAGCTGAAGCTTTCTTT. This translates into CASSLVAEAFF.

The gene calls are TRBV11-3 and TRBJ2-7, with 7 bases lining up with TRBD2. Per the germline V gene, CDR1 is SGHNT and CDR2 is YENEEA. Germline trimming cut 5 bases from V and 2 bases from J; bases unmatched to any gene: 21. The length of the CDR3 is 19 residues. The CDR3 is CASSTSWTGGKVGTYEQYF. DNA for the CDR3: TGTGCCAGCAGCACGAGCTGGACGGGAGGAAAGGTCGGGACCTACGAGCAGTACTTC.

This chain connects TRBV29-1 to TRBJ2-7; no firm D call. Per germline, CDR1 SQVTM and CDR2 ANQGSEA. CDR3 size: 11 residues. Trimming left V 0 bases short and J 5 bases short, with 5 bases between. CDR3 nucleotide sequence: TGCAGCGTTGAAGATCGTAACGAGCAGTACTTC. The encoded protein is CSVEDRNEQYF.

This rearrangement joins TRBV5-4 to TRBJ2-3, with a weak D call TRBD1 (5 bases). Germline V lookup: CDR1 SGHNT, CDR2 YYREEE (reference sequence). Between the trimmed V and J ends, which lost 0 bases and 4 bases, there was a span of 12 bases. The CDR3 is 15 amino acids. CDR3 region: CASSLGGRVADTQYF. DNA of the CDR3: TGTGCCAGCAGCTTGGGGGGCAGGGTAGCAGATACGCAGTATTTT.

This sequence joins TRBV5-4 and TRBJ2-3, with 7 nucleotides matching TRBD1. Trimming cost V 7 bases and J 3 bases; bases outside gene matches: 5. CDR1 and CDR2 (germline): SGHNT, YYREEE (reference sequence). This CDR3 has 13 residues. Written as DNA, the CDR3 is TGTGCCAGCGGGAGCAGGGGGACAGATACGCAGTATTTT. Protein product: CASGSRGTDTQYF. The variable domain in full, with the rest retrieved from reference TRBV5-4 and TRBJ2-3, is ETGVTQSPTHLIKTRGQQVTLRCSSQSGHNTVSWYQQALGQGPQFIFQYYREEENGRGNFPPRFSGLQFPNYSSELNVNALELDDSALYLCASGSRGTDTQYFGPGTRLTVL.

This clonotype has only a few counts. The V and J genes are TRBV29-1 and TRBJ2-7, with D possibly matching TRBD2 (6 bases). Germline assignment: CDR1 SQVTM and CDR2 ANQGSEA. The CDR3 length is 13 residues. Between the trimmed V and J ends, which lost 2 bases and 2 bases, there was a span of 10 bases. The CDR3 sequence is CSVESREPYEQYF. CDR3 sequence (DNA): TGCAGCGTTGAAAGCCGGGAGCCCTACGAGCAGTACTTC.

The chain combines TRBV6-1 with TRBJ2-1, with 7 bases that match TRBD2. Trimming removed 5 bases from V and 6 bases from J; junction bases left unmatched: 13. From germline, CDR1 is MNHNS and CDR2 SASEGT. CDR3 length: 16 residues. This chain's CDR3 is CASSHPWGEGRNEQFF. CDR3 bases: TGTGCCAGCAGTCATCCCTGGGGGGAGGGCCGCAATGAGCAGTTCTTC.